The 26 T cell receptor beta chains given below trace back to one sample, sequenced in a study of T cells in localized non-small cell lung cancer. Measured with immunoSEQ multiplex PCR; TCRdb has only the in-frame clones, and not every one. The sample lists roughly 6,300 clones, over 12% occurring once. Specimen: normal lung tissue next to the tumor, collected before any cancer treatment. These receptors were taken from a male donor aged 60 or over with stage II squamous cell lung carcinoma.

The chain's CDR3 is CSVEGGTGGSRGYTF. The CDR3 DNA is TGCAGCGTTGAAGGAGGGACAGGGGGCTCACGGGGCTACACCTTC. The chain is built from TRBV29-1 and TRBJ1-2; 12 bases map to TRBD1. The CDR3 length is 15 residues. CDR1 is SQVTM, CDR2 ANQGSEA, per germline. The ends lost 1 base at V and 8 bases at J; junction bases unmatched: 8. The variable domain in full, completed from reference TRBV29-1 and TRBJ1-2, reads SAVISQKPSRDICQRGTSLTIQCQVDSQVTMMFWYRQQPGQSLTLIATANQGSEATYESGFVIDKFPISRPNLTFSTLTVSNMSPEDSSIYLCSVEGGTGGSRGYTFGSGTRLTVV.

In its sample, this clone was seen a few times. The chain joins TRBV28 to TRBJ2-7; D is ambiguous. Trimming removed 5 bases at V and 5 bases at J, with 13 bases between. The germline CDR1 and CDR2 sequences are MDHEN and SYDVKM. The CDR3 covers 13 residues. This CDR3 is CASSPSGSNEQYF. CDR3 in DNA: TGTGCCAGCAGTCCCTCCGGGTCTAACGAGCAGTACTTC. The entire variable domain, with the rest obtained from reference TRBV28 and TRBJ2-7, is as follows: DVKVTQSSRYLVKRTGEKVFLECVQDMDHENMFWYRQDPGLGLRLIYFSYDVKMKEKGDIPEGYSVSREKKERFSLILESASTNQTSMYLCASSPSGSNEQYFGPGTRLTVT.

In its sample, this clone was seen once. This rearrangement joins TRBV5-1 to TRBJ2-3, with 8 bases matching TRBD1. This CDR3 is built from 16 residues. The J segment lost 2 bases and the V segment lost 0 bases, leaving 5 bases of the junction unmatched. Germline V gene lookup returns CDR1 SGHRS and CDR2 YFSETQ. CDR3 bases: TGCGCCAGCAGCTTGGCTGACAGGGGTTACACAGATACGCAGTATTTT. Translating it yields CASSLADRGYTDTQYF.

The rearrangement uses TRBV6-8 and TRBJ1-5; TRBD1 matches 7 bases. CDR3 length: 14 amino acids. V lost 6 bases to trimming and J lost 5 bases; unmatched junction nucleotides: 7. The germline gives CDR1 MNHGY, CDR2 SAAAGT. CDR3 protein: CASSPGQLDQPQHF. CDR3 sequence (DNA): TGTGCCAGCAGCCCGGGACAGCTCGATCAGCCCCAGCATTTT.

The chain carries TRBV9 and TRBJ2-2, with TRBD2 matching over 10 bases. Germline CDR1 SGDLS, CDR2 YYNGEE. The trim removed 0 bases at V and 4 bases at J, leaving 3 bases unmatched. This CDR3 contains 16 residues. This chain's CDR3 is CASSVGLAGATGELFF. CDR3 nucleotides: TGTGCCAGCAGCGTAGGGCTAGCGGGGGCCACCGGGGAGCTGTTTTTT.

This chain joins TRBV5-1 and TRBJ2-2; D is undetermined. The V end lost 0 bases, the J end lost 4 bases, and 10 bases lay between the germline ends. This CDR3 region has 15 residues. Germline assignment: CDR1 SGHRS and CDR2 YFSETQ. The CDR3, as DNA: TGCGCCAGCAGCTTGGAACAGCAAGTCACCGGGGAGCTGTTTTTT. Amino acid sequence: CASSLEQQVTGELFF.

In this sample, this clone turned up a few times. This chain connects TRBV11-3 to TRBJ1-1, with D tentatively TRBD1 (6 bases). The CDR3 sequence is 14 residues long. Germline V gene data show CDR1 as SGHNT and CDR2 as YENEEA. V lost 6 bases and J lost 1, with 12 bases in between. The CDR3 is CASRRQAANTEAFF. In nucleotides, the CDR3 is TGTGCCAGCAGAAGACAGGCCGCGAACACTGAAGCTTTCTTT.

This chain links TRBV23-1 with TRBJ2-7; 9 bases line up with TRBD2. TRBV23-1 is an open reading frame whose function is uncertain. J gave up 3 bases and V 6 bases, and 3 bases lay outside the gene matches. CDR3 length: 13 residues. The CDR3 protein is CASSRSGSYEQYF. The CDR3 DNA reads TGCGCCAGCAGCCGTAGCGGGAGCTACGAGCAGTACTTC.

The table lists this clone with a few counts. The rearrangement uses TRBV7-8 and TRBJ2-5; perhaps D is TRBD1 or TRBD2 (5 bases each). V was trimmed by 5 bases and J by 9 bases, leaving 16 bases between them. This CDR3 region has 13 residues. From germline, CDR1 is SGHVS and CDR2 FQNEAQ. The CDR3 DNA is TGTGCCAGCAGCCCAGGGACCTCTAAGGCCCAGTACTTC. Translated, it gives CASSPGTSKAQYF.

By frequency in the sample, this clone is medium-sized. The CDR3 protein is CASNPMGTLAGEQYF. CDR3 DNA: TGTGCCAGTAACCCCATGGGGACACTGGCGGGGGAGCAGTACTTC. This rearrangement joins TRBV6-8 to TRBJ2-7; D tentatively reads TRBD1 or TRBD2 (6 bases each). V dropped 9 bases and J dropped 7 bases, with 25 bases sitting between them. Germline CDR1 MNHGY, CDR2 SAAAGT. The length of the CDR3 is 15 residues.

The rearrangement uses TRBV10-2 and TRBJ2-5, with D maybe TRBD1 (6 bases). Looked up from germline, CDR1 is WSHSY and CDR2 is SAAADI. This CDR3 has 14 amino acids. The V and J ends lost 7 bases and 2 bases respectively, with 14 bases between them. CDR3 loop: CASTPRGSQETQYF. In nucleotides, the CDR3 is TGCGCCAGCACCCCGAGGGGGTCTCAAGAGACCCAGTACTTC.

This clone was counted only a few times. This chain links TRBV18 with TRBJ1-6, with 8 nucleotides matching TRBD1. The V and J ends lost 2 bases and 3 bases, in that order; junction bases with no gene match: 3. The CDR3 sequence is 16 residues long. CDR1 and CDR2 from the germline V gene are KGHSH and LQKENI. The CDR3 here is CASSPRTGIYNSPLHF. In DNA, the CDR3 is TGTGCCAGCTCACCAAGGACAGGGATCTATAATTCACCCCTCCACTTT.

This clone was picked up a small number of times. The chain links TRBV11-3 to TRBJ2-3; 10 positions match TRBD2. V trimming: 5 bases; J trimming: 3 bases; junction bases outside the gene matches: 8. Germline lookup yields CDR1 SGHNT and CDR2 YENEEA. The CDR3 is 16 amino acids. The CDR3 region is CASSLVAGGGTDTQYF. The CDR3 nucleotides are TGTGCCAGCAGCCTTGTAGCGGGGGGCGGGACAGATACGCAGTATTTT.

This rearrangement joins TRBV6-8 to TRBJ1-1; D is undetermined. Trimming took off 0 bases at V and 7 bases at J, with 9 bases between the two ends. CDR1 is MNHGY, CDR2 SAAAGT, per germline. The CDR3 is 13 amino acids. CDR3 DNA sequence: TGTGCCAGCAGTTACTCGATATGGTATGAAGCTTTCTTT. This codes for CASSYSIWYEAFF.

This clone has more than one count but fewer than ten. The genes are TRBV6-8 and TRBJ1-5; 7 bases line up with TRBD1. Germline CDR1 reads MNHGY; CDR2 reads SAAAGT. The CDR3 is 14 residues long. The J segment lost 2 bases and the V segment lost 6 bases, leaving 4 bases of the junction unmatched. CDR3 in amino acids: CASSAGTGNQPQHF. DNA of the CDR3: TGTGCCAGCAGCGCTGGGACAGGCAATCAGCCCCAGCATTTT.

This clone showed up just a few times. This chain joins TRBV19 and TRBJ2-5; 13 bases map to TRBD2. The CDR3 is 16 residues long. The V segment lost 5 bases and the J segment 9 bases; nucleotides outside the gene matches: 12. CDR1 is LNHDA and CDR2 is SQIVND in the germline V gene (reference sequence). CDR3 sequence: CASSSGTSGTFSAQYF. In nucleotides, the CDR3 is TGTGCCAGTAGTTCAGGGACTAGCGGGACGTTTAGCGCCCAGTACTTC.

The chain uses TRBV28 and TRBJ1-2, with 10 bases lining up with TRBD1. Losses at the gene ends were 3 bases for V and 8 bases for J; bases not matched to a gene: 3. Germline V lookup: CDR1 MDHEN, CDR2 SYDVKM. The CDR3 totals 13 residues. The CDR3 nucleotides are TGTGCCAGCAGTTTGGGGACAGGGGACGGCTACACCTTC. Translating it yields CASSLGTGDGYTF.

The rearrangement links TRBV19 to TRBJ1-4; D may be TRBD1 (5 bases). With 5 bases removed from V and 7 bases from J, the gap between germline ends came to 14 bases. This CDR3 is 14 amino acids long. The germline CDR1 and CDR2 sequences are LNHDA and SQIVND (reference sequence). The chain's CDR3 is CASSGNSQGEKLFF. DNA for the CDR3: TGTGCCAGTAGTGGGAACAGCCAGGGTGAAAAACTGTTTTTT.

V is TRBV6-1 and J is TRBJ2-1; no clear D gene. Germline CDR1 MNHNS, CDR2 SASEGT. This CDR3 is built from 15 residues. The V end lost 1 base, the J end lost 4 bases, and 11 bases lay between the germline ends. CDR3 coding DNA: TGTGCCAGCAGTGAAGGGGGAAGCTATTACAATGAGCAGTTCTTC. It encodes CASSEGGSYYNEQFF.

This clone was seen only a few times. The chain employs TRBV6-8 and TRBJ1-4, with 8 bases matching TRBD1. The germline V gene has CDR1 MNHGY and CDR2 SAAAGT. Trimming took 5 bases from V and 8 from J; bases not matched to a gene: 7. The CDR3 consists of 14 residues. CDR3 in DNA: TGTGCCAGCAGTGTCGGACAGGGAGGGGAAAAACTGTTTTTT. Its translation is CASSVGQGGEKLFF.

This clone occurred a few times. The rearrangement uses TRBV18 and TRBJ2-1, with D possibly TRBD2 on 5 matching bases. CDR1 and CDR2 from the germline V gene are KGHSH and LQKENI. V shed 0 bases and J shed 9 bases, with 6 bases lying between them. The CDR3 is 12 amino acids. The DNA of the CDR3 is TGTGCCAGCTCACCACCGGGGAGTGAGCAGTTCTTC. Translated, it gives CASSPPGSEQFF.

In this sample, this clone turned up a few times. This rearrangement joins TRBV6-8 to TRBJ1-1; no reliable D call. The germline V gene has CDR1 MNHGY and CDR2 SAAAGT. Between the trimmed V and J ends, which lost 6 bases and 1 base, there was a span of 9 bases. CDR3 length equals 13 residues. DNA for the CDR3: TGTGCCAGCAGAGGTGTGGGGAACACTGAAGCTTTCTTT. Amino acids: CASRGVGNTEAFF.

J is TRBJ1-2 and V is TRBV30; possible D gene TRBD1, 5 bases. The length of the CDR3 is 13 residues. Germline V gene lookup returns CDR1 GTSNPN and CDR2 SVGIG (reference sequence). Trimming cost V 0 bases and J 4 bases, with 9 bases left between them. CDR3: CAWSVGTIYGYTF. The CDR3 coding sequence is TGTGCCTGGAGTGTGGGGACGATCTATGGCTACACCTTC.

This clone was seen a few times. This sequence joins TRBV11-3 and TRBJ2-4, with 8 bases matching TRBD1. The CDR3 has 18 amino acids. J lost 2 bases, V lost 3 bases, and 12 bases had no gene match. CDR1 SGHNT and CDR2 YENEEA come from the germline V gene. The CDR3 DNA follows: TGTGCCAGCAGCTTGGGGGGAGTCGGACAGGGTCCCAAAAACATTCAGTACTTC. Its protein product is CASSLGGVGQGPKNIQYF.

This clone has a handful of counts. This sequence joins TRBV18 and TRBJ2-4, with TRBD2 as a possible D gene (6 bases). Germline CDR1 KGHSH, CDR2 LQKENI. The CDR3 has 14 residues. Between the trimmed V and J ends, which lost 2 bases and 9 bases, there was a span of 14 bases. CDR3 sequence (DNA): TGTGCCAGCTCACCAGATTCCGGGAGTGGCATTCAGTACTTC. This translates into CASSPDSGSGIQYF.

The rearrangement joins TRBV5-1 to TRBJ1-5; D possibly corresponds to TRBD1 (5 bases). Germline V gene data show CDR1 as SGHRS and CDR2 as YFSETQ. This CDR3 has 15 residues. Trimming took 1 base from V and 1 from J, leaving 9 bases between them. In nucleotides, the CDR3 is TGCGCCAGCAGCTTGTTGGGGGGGAGCAATCAGCCCCAGCATTTT. This gives the protein CASSLLGGSNQPQHF. Drawing the rest from reference TRBV5-1 and TRBJ1-5, the complete variable domain is KAGVTQTPRYLIKTRGQQVTLSCSPISGHRSVSWYQQTPGQGLQFLFEYFSETQRNKGNFPGRFSGRQFSNSRSEMNVSTLELGDSALYLCASSLLGGSNQPQHFGDGTRLSIL.